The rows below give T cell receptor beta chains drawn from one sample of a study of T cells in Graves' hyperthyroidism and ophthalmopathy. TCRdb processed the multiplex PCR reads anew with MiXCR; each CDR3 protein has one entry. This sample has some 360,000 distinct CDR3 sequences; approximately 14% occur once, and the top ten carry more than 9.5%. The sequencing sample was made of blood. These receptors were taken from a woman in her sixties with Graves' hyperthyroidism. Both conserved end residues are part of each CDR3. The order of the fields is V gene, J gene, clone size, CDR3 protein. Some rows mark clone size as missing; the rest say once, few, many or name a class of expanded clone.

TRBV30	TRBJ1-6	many	CAWRGLSGGYNSPLHF
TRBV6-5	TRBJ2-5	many	CASSYGVRVGQETQYF
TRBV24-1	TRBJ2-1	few	CATSDLNVGEQFF
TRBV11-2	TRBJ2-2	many	CASSPTVLNTGELFF
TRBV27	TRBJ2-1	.	CASSLNRGEQFF
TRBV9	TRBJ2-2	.	CAGSGGLAGNTGELFF
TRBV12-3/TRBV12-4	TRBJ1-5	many	CASSFRRGQPQHF
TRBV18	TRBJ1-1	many	CASSPGSIRFEAFF
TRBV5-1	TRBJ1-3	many	CASSLTASSGNTIYF
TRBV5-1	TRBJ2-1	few	CASSLAGEVYNEQFF
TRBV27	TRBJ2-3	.	CASSFFGSGTQYF
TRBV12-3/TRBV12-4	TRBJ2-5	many	CASSLSRGVGYGTQYF
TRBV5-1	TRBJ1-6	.	CASSTGTGANSPLHF
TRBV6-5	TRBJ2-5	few	CASSYSIITREETQHF
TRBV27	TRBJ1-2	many	CASSLGGGVRGYTF
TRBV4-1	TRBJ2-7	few	CASSQATNRLDEQYF
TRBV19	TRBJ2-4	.	CASRPMGSGGLAKNIQYF